This T cell receptor (beta chain) was captured in a study of breast tumors, draining lymph nodes, adjacent tissues (dated by TCRdb to 2016 to 2017). In terms of the full investigation: Breast cancer patients provided tumor, adjacent nontumor tissue and axillary lymph nodes, and the study compared the TCR beta repertoires across these three sources. The study was designed to assess the relationships and possible T-cell exchange between tumor, surrounding tissue and draining lymph node repertoires in human breast cancer.

Findings and caveats that apply to the study as a whole: T-cell repertoire diversity in tumors was found to be lower than in lymph nodes but higher than in nontumor tissue, and preferential V and J gene usage was observed. The conclusion that tumor T cells originate in lymph nodes was presented as consistent with a hypothesis rather than as directly demonstrated. The similarity between tumor and nontumor tissue repertoires was significantly greater in luminal-like breast cancer than in basal-like breast cancer. The data were judged consistent with most tumor T cells deriving from the lymph node and then expanding within tumor tissue.

Notes on this clonotype: Its antigen is still unknown. Base qualities are not at hand, and no much larger clone is one base apart.

Sequencing instrument: Illumina HiSeq 2000. Multiplex PCR amplification was used to generate the TCR beta chain libraries. High-throughput sequencing was used to analyze the amplified TCR beta chain products. In TCRdb, the public reads were trimmed at Q25 with fastp and aligned with MiXCR, with productive beta chains retained. A single entry per CDR3 protein holds the most common genes and DNA from its merged rows. Recorded for this sample are 60,000 to 75,000 distinct CDR3 sequences; approximately 62% of them occurred a single time. Less than 20% of the sample comes from the top ten. The TCR sequence derives from a female donor with breast cancer. Some clones in this sample may be carry-over from other donors' samples. Material for sequencing was breast tumor tissue.

The nucleotide sequence is given as TGTGCCACCAGTGATTCTTGGGGTACGGGACGGCACACAGATACGCAGTATTTT. Its coded protein is CATSDSWGTGRHTDTQYF. Recombination joined TRBV24-1 with TRBJ2-3; the D segment may tentatively be TRBD1 or TRBD2, each giving 5 matched bases. There are 18 amino acids in the CDR3, from cysteine to phenylalanine inclusive. Just CDR3 DNA is preserved here, 54 bases in frame from base 1. In the germline V gene, CDR1 corresponds to KGHDR and CDR2 to SFDVKD. The V and J ends are trimmed by 2 bases and 2 bases, leaving 19 bases between them.